The 25 T cell receptor beta chains in this list originate from one sample, sequenced in a study of T cell changes during pregnancy in multiple sclerosis. Sequenced by immunoSEQ multiplex PCR; TCRdb stores in-frame clones only, minus some. The repertoire holds 90,000 to 95,000 clones, with almost 95% as singletons. The source was peripheral blood, collected in the third trimester of pregnancy. These receptors were collected from a female donor with multiple sclerosis, enrolled in a pregnancy study.

The rearrangement joins TRBV7-6 to TRBJ2-1, with 8 nucleotides matching TRBD2. The CDR3 contains 16 residues. Germline V lookup: CDR1 SGHVS, CDR2 FNYEAQ. V lost 5 bases, J lost 6 bases, and 12 bases stayed unmatched. CDR3 nucleotides: TGTGCCAGCAGCCCGTGGAGGCGGGAGGTCATCAATGAGCAGTTCTTC. Encoded protein: CASSPWRREVINEQFF.

The gene calls are TRBV7-9 and TRBJ1-2; no definite D call. CDR3 length: 13 residues. Germline lookup yields CDR1 SEHNR and CDR2 FQNEAQ (reference sequence). V was pared by 0 bases and J by 8 bases, with 10 bases between. CDR3 protein: CASSLAGADGYTF. CDR3 nucleotides: TGTGCCAGCAGCTTAGCAGGAGCAGACGGCTACACCTTC.

The chain employs TRBV6-5 and TRBJ2-7; D ambiguous. Germline CDR1 MNHEY, CDR2 SVGAGI. This CDR3 region has 14 residues. V gave up 6 bases and J gave up 0 bases, with 12 bases separating them. The CDR3 region is CASSRQRVSYEQYF. DNA of the CDR3: TGTGCCAGCAGCCGACAAAGAGTCTCCTACGAGCAGTACTTC.

The V call is TRBV30, the J call TRBJ1-1; maybe TRBD1 (5 bases). CDR3 length: 14 residues. The V and J ends lost 0 bases and 3 bases respectively, with 11 bases between them. The V gene's germline CDR1 is GTSNPN and CDR2 SVGIG (reference sequence). The CDR3 reads CAWSVLKGYTEAFF. As DNA, the CDR3 is TGTGCCTGGAGTGTACTGAAGGGGTACACTGAAGCTTTCTTT.

The rearrangement links TRBV19 to TRBJ1-1, with 8 positions matching TRBD1. From germline, CDR1 is LNHDA and CDR2 SQIVND (reference sequence). The CDR3 runs 16 residues. J was trimmed by 0 bases and V by 3 bases; bases with no gene match: 6. In DNA form, the CDR3 reads TGTGCCAGTAGTATGGGGCGGGACAGGATGAACACTGAAGCTTTCTTT. Its translation is CASSMGRDRMNTEAFF.

The CDR3 is CASTLGTATDTQYF. CDR3 coding DNA: TGTGCCAGTACTTTGGGGACAGCCACAGATACGCAGTATTTT. The rearrangement links TRBV19 to TRBJ2-3; 7 nucleotides align to TRBD1. This CDR3 has 14 residues. From germline, CDR1 is LNHDA and CDR2 SQIVND (reference sequence). With V trimmed by 7 bases and J by 2 bases, 6 bases remained unmatched.

This sequence joins TRBV5-1 and TRBJ2-7, with D perhaps TRBD2 (5 bases). Trimming left V 2 bases short and J 1 base short, with 16 bases between. The CDR3 covers 16 residues. The germline V gene encodes CDR1 SGHRS and CDR2 YFSETQ. This CDR3 is CASSLPGGGLSYEQYF. The CDR3 coding sequence is TGCGCCAGCAGCTTACCGGGCGGCGGGTTATCCTACGAGCAGTACTTC.

This clone showed up just a few times. The chain joins TRBV19 to TRBJ2-1; 12 bases fit TRBD2. The CDR3 length is 15 residues. The J segment lost 6 bases and the V segment lost 5 bases, leaving 5 bases of the junction unmatched. The germline gives CDR1 LNHDA, CDR2 SQIVND (reference sequence). The CDR3 sequence is CASSPMTSGSNEQFF. As DNA, the CDR3 is TGTGCCAGTAGTCCGATGACTAGCGGGAGCAATGAGCAGTTCTTC.

The CDR3 sequence is CASSTSASYEQYF. CDR3 nucleotides: TGTGCCAGCAGTACTAGCGCCTCCTACGAGCAGTACTTC. The rearrangement uses TRBV7-2 and TRBJ2-7; 7 bases agree with TRBD2. From germline, CDR1 is SGHTA and CDR2 FQGNSA. V lost 6 bases, J lost 0 bases, and 2 bases stayed unmatched. The CDR3 loop spans 13 amino acids.

V and J are TRBV27 and TRBJ2-7; TRBD1 is a possible D gene (6 bases). The CDR3 has 14 amino acids. Looked up from germline, CDR1 is MNHEY and CDR2 is SMNVEV (reference sequence). Trimming took 5 bases from V and 2 from J, leaving 13 bases between them. Here the CDR3 reads CASSIFQGPYEQYF. The CDR3 DNA is TGTGCCAGCAGTATCTTTCAGGGGCCCTACGAGCAGTACTTC.

The rearrangement joins TRBV5-1 to TRBJ2-3; 7 bases fit TRBD1. Germline V gene sequence: CDR1 SGHRS, CDR2 YFSETQ. The CDR3 extends over 15 amino acids. With 3 bases clipped from V and 4 bases from J, the junction kept 8 bases outside the gene matches. The CDR3 sequence is CASSSVNRGPDTQYF. CDR3 DNA: TGCGCCAGCAGCTCTGTTAACAGGGGACCAGATACGCAGTATTTT.

This clone appeared once. The chain employs TRBV4-2 and TRBJ2-2; 14 positions match TRBD2. After removal of 4 bases from V and 0 bases from J, the junction contained 4 bases not matched to a gene. Germline CDR1 is LGHNA and CDR2 is YNFKEQ. There are 18 residues in the CDR3. CDR3 sequence: CASSPGLAGVTNTGELFF. CDR3 in DNA: TGTGCCAGCAGCCCGGGACTAGCGGGAGTCACGAACACCGGGGAGCTGTTTTTT.

This chain connects TRBV20-1 to TRBJ2-7; D is undetermined. This CDR3 has 11 residues. The germline gives CDR1 DFQATT, CDR2 SNEGSKA (reference sequence). V was clipped by 6 bases and J by 5 bases, with 11 bases between them. In nucleotides, the CDR3 is TGCAGTGCCGGTCCCCTTAACGAGCAGTACTTC. The encoded protein is CSAGPLNEQYF.

This rearrangement joins TRBV6-4 to TRBJ1-1; the match to TRBD1 covers 7 bases. The CDR3 totals 13 residues. Per germline, CDR1 MRHNA and CDR2 SNTAGT. The CDR3 region is CVDQQEDRTEAFF. DNA for the CDR3: TGTGTCGACCAACAGGAGGACAGGACTGAAGCTTTCTTT.

The chain joins TRBV7-2 to TRBJ2-1; TRBD2 aligns across 13 bases. This CDR3 is 17 amino acids long. Germline V gene sequence: CDR1 SGHTA, CDR2 FQGNSA. With V trimmed by 5 bases and J by 7 bases, 11 bases remained unmatched. The CDR3 sequence is CASSPTLLAGGPNEQFF. The CDR3 DNA sequence: TGTGCCAGCAGCCCGACCCTACTAGCGGGAGGGCCAAATGAGCAGTTCTTC.

This clone was observed a single time. V and J are TRBV29-1 and TRBJ1-2; 10 positions agree with TRBD1. J was trimmed by 8 bases and V by 8 bases; bases with no gene match: 8. The CDR3 runs to 12 residues. Germline assignment: CDR1 SQVTM and CDR2 ANQGSEA. The CDR3 protein is CSLYGQGEGYTF. In DNA, the CDR3 is TGCAGCCTATATGGACAGGGGGAAGGCTACACCTTC. Together with reference TRBV29-1 and TRBJ1-2, the CDR3 gives the full variable domain: SAVISQKPSRDICQRGTSLTIQCQVDSQVTMMFWYRQQPGQSLTLIATANQGSEATYESGFVIDKFPISRPNLTFSTLTVSNMSPEDSSIYLCSLYGQGEGYTFGSGTRLTVV.

This clone appeared a few times. V and J are TRBV19 and TRBJ1-1, with D possibly matching TRBD1 (5 bases). Germline values: CDR1 LNHDA, CDR2 SQIVND (reference sequence). The germline V and J ends were trimmed by 7 bases and 3 bases, with 15 bases remaining between them. The CDR3 runs to 14 residues. The CDR3 sequence: CASIRERGYTEAFF. CDR3 bases: TGTGCCAGTATAAGGGAGCGGGGGTACACTGAAGCTTTCTTT.

The CDR3 DNA reads TGCGCCAGCAGCTTGGCAACCGGGAGGTATGGCTACGAGCAGTACTTC. Its translation is CASSLATGRYGYEQYF. The chain uses TRBV5-1 and TRBJ2-7; 7 bases agree with TRBD2. V shed 0 bases, J shed 3 bases, and the junction held 9 bases outside the gene matches. The CDR3 extends over 16 amino acids. Germline V gene data show CDR1 as SGHRS and CDR2 as YFSETQ.

The gene calls are TRBV9 and TRBJ2-5, with D possibly being TRBD1 (5 bases). CDR1 and CDR2 (germline): SGDLS, YYNGEE. This CDR3 is built from 13 residues. Deletions cut 0 bases from V and 6 bases from J, with 9 bases between. The CDR3 is CASSVVLGQTQYF. DNA for the CDR3: TGTGCCAGCAGCGTAGTTCTGGGGCAGACCCAGTACTTC.

The chain has TRBV6-4 and TRBJ2-1, with a tentative D call TRBD1 (6 bases). Germline values: CDR1 MRHNA, CDR2 SNTAGT. The CDR3 spans 15 residues. Trimming pared 6 bases from V and 0 bases from J, leaving 12 bases between. For the CDR3, the DNA is TGTGCCAGCAGCCGGACAGCTACCTCCTACAATGAGCAGTTCTTC. Amino acid sequence: CASSRTATSYNEQFF.

The chain joins TRBV11-2 to TRBJ1-1; 7 nucleotides align to TRBD1. V was clipped by 2 bases and J by 5 bases; unmatched bases: 14. CDR3 length: 17 amino acids. Per germline, CDR1 SGHAT and CDR2 FQNNGV. CDR3 DNA sequence: TGTGCCAGCAGCTTACTAGCTGCAGGGGGTGTGCGGACTGAAGCTTTCTTT. Its protein is CASSLLAAGGVRTEAFF.

CDR3: CASSGAGTSGRYQETQYF. In DNA form, the CDR3 reads TGTGCCAGCAGCGGAGCCGGGACTAGCGGGAGATACCAAGAGACCCAGTACTTC. The genes are TRBV7-9 and TRBJ2-5, with 14 bases identical to TRBD2. CDR3 size: 18 residues. Germline assignment: CDR1 SEHNR and CDR2 FQNEAQ (reference sequence). V lost 5 bases to trimming and J lost 0 bases; unmatched junction nucleotides: 8.

The V and J genes are TRBV5-4 and TRBJ2-7; TRBD2 matches 12 bases. The CDR3 runs to 16 residues. The germline CDR1 and CDR2 sequences are SGHNT and YYREEE (reference sequence). Unmatched junction bases numbered 6, after V lost 2 bases and J lost 3 bases. The CDR3 sequence is CASSLLLAGGGYEQYF. The DNA for the CDR3 is TGTGCCAGCAGCTTACTACTAGCGGGAGGTGGCTACGAGCAGTACTTC.

The chain combines TRBV11-2 with TRBJ2-5; 14 bases are shared with TRBD2. This CDR3 spans 18 amino acids. The germline gives CDR1 SGHAT, CDR2 FQNNGV. The trim removed 4 bases at V and 4 bases at J, leaving 11 bases unmatched. Written as DNA, the CDR3 is TGTGCCAGCAGCTGGACCCGACTAGCGGGAGGGAGGCCAGAGACCCAGTACTTC. It is translated as CASSWTRLAGGRPETQYF. The full variable domain, its missing parts supplied by reference TRBV11-2 and TRBJ2-5, is EAGVAQSPRYKIIEKRQSVAFWCNPISGHATLYWYQQILGQGPKLLIQFQNNGVVDDSQLPKDRFSAERLKGVDSTLKIQPAKLEDSAVYLCASSWTRLAGGRPETQYFGPGTRLLVL.

This clone was seen just once. The chain employs TRBV6-5 and TRBJ1-1; TRBD1 is a possible D gene (5 bases). CDR1 MNHEY and CDR2 SVGAGI come from the germline V gene. The CDR3 has 14 residues. CDR3 in DNA: TGTGCTGCAAAAAGGGAGGGGATCGTCACTGAAGCTTTCTTT. It encodes CAAKREGIVTEAFF.